In its sample, the clone carrying this T cell receptor beta chain was seen many times. This sample was included in a study of T cells in Graves' hyperthyroidism and ophthalmopathy. Germline lookup yields CDR1 SGDLS and CDR2 YYNGEE. This CDR3 spans 17 amino acids. The V and J ends lost 4 bases and 5 bases respectively, with 21 bases between them. Regions amplified from RNA transcripts were the TCR beta CDR3 regions. HTBI primers were the set used in a first-round RT-PCR of the TCR CDR3. One entry per CDR3 protein, called by TCRdb with MiXCR from the multiplex PCR reads. Of about 250,000 distinct CDR3 sequences in the sample, about 20% were seen once.

This sequence originates from a man aged 25 to 40 with Graves' ophthalmopathy. The chain carries TRBV9 and TRBJ2-2, with a weak D call TRBD2 (7 bases). Sequenced: blood. The CDR3 sequence is CASSKGGAGVRTGELFF. The CDR3 DNA reads as TGTGCCAGCAGCAAAGGGGGGGCGGGAGTAAGAACCGGGGAGCTGTTTTTT. Based on the CDR3 plus reference TRBV9 and TRBJ2-2, the full variable domain is DSGVTQTPKHLITATGQRVTLRCSPRSGDLSVYWYQQSLDQGLQFLIQYYNGEERAKGNILERFSAQQFPDLHSELNLSSLELGDSALYFCASSKGGAGVRTGELFFGEGSRLTVL.